Following are 25 T cell receptor beta chains from one sample sequenced in a study of CXCR3-negative and CXCR3-positive naive CD8 T cells. Researchers prepared the TRB cDNA libraries using 5' RACE with UMI labels. TCRdb re-called the 5' RACE reads and gives one entry per CDR3 protein, without DNA. This sample contains around 110,000 distinct CDR3 sequences. These receptors' targets are unknown. Whole-study results and caveats: Against CXCR3-negative naive cells, CXCR3-positive naive cells showed more hydrophobic TRB CDR3s.

Sequencing was performed on naive CXCR3+ CD8+ T cells from blood. Specified subset: CD45RO-CCR7+CD27+CD95- naive CD8+ T cells expressing CXCR3 (TNR3+). The receptors here all came from a human donor in good health. Some clones in this sample may be carry-over from other donors' samples.

V usage is TRBV6-6 and J usage is TRBJ2-7. The CDR3 is 12 amino acids. Germline loops: CDR1 MNHNY, CDR2 SVGAGI (reference sequence). CDR3 protein: CASSYSTDEQYF.

CDR3 residues: CASSPDRLAYEQYF. The genes are TRBV18 and TRBJ2-7; TCRdb's assignment of TRBD1 cannot be checked, as there is no DNA. The germline V gene encodes CDR1 KGHSH and CDR2 LQKENI. This CDR3 has 14 residues.

This sequence joins TRBV6-2 or TRBV6-3 and TRBJ2-7; TCRdb picks TRBD2, but there is no DNA to check that call. The CDR3 contains 16 residues. Germline V gene sequence: CDR1 MNHEY, CDR2 SVGEGT. This CDR3 reads CASSGFISTEGYEQYF.

CDR3 region: CASSSLGTAYEQYF. The chain links TRBV7-6 to TRBJ2-7; the TRBD1 assignment by TCRdb is unverifiable without DNA. CDR3 length: 14 residues. Germline V gene lookup returns CDR1 SGHVS and CDR2 FNYEAQ. Full variable domain (missing parts from reference TRBV7-6 and TRBJ2-7): GAGVSQSPRYKVTKRGQDVALRCDPISGHVSLYWYRQALGQGPEFLTYFNYEAQQDKSGLPNDRFSAERPEGSISTLTIQRTEQRDSAMYRCASSSLGTAYEQYFGPGTRLTVT.

The chain recombines TRBV6-5 with TRBJ2-7; the D call of TRBD2 rests on TCRdb alone, since no DNA is present to check it. Germline CDR1 reads MNHEY; CDR2 reads SVGAGI. This CDR3 is built from 14 residues. The CDR3 sequence is CASSYLLGEGEQYF.

The V gene is TRBV29-1, the J gene TRBJ2-7. CDR3 length: 12 residues. Germline loops: CDR1 SQVTM, CDR2 ANQGSEA. The CDR3 protein is CSVGDYSYEQYF.

The rearrangement uses TRBV9 and TRBJ2-7; TCRdb's assignment of TRBD2 cannot be checked, as there is no DNA. The CDR3 loop spans 14 amino acids. Germline V gene data show CDR1 as SGDLS and CDR2 as YYNGEE. The CDR3 region is CASSVGDSDYEQYF.

This chain connects TRBV4-3 to TRBJ2-7; checking the TCRdb D call of TRBD1 is not possible without DNA. CDR1 and CDR2 from the germline V gene are LGHNA and YSLEER. This CDR3 comprises 14 residues. The CDR3 loop is CASSAGQARYEQYF.

This chain connects TRBV2 to TRBJ2-1; TCRdb picks TRBD1, but there is no DNA to check that call. The CDR3 totals 16 residues. Germline lookup yields CDR1 SNHLY and CDR2 FYNNEI. CDR3 amino acids: CASSDPTGTAYNEQFF. Full variable domain (outside the CDR3, taken from reference TRBV2 and TRBJ2-1): EPEVTQTPSHQVTQMGQEVILRCVPISNHLYFYWYRQILGQKVEFLVSFYNNEISEKSEIFDDQFSVERPDGSNFTLKIRSTKLEDSAMYFCASSDPTGTAYNEQFFGPGTRLTVL.

The CDR3 sequence: CASSHLLAEINNEQFF. The rearrangement links TRBV4-3 to TRBJ2-1; the TCRdb D gene call, TRBD2, has no DNA to confirm it. Germline CDR1 LGHNA, CDR2 YSLEER. CDR3 length: 16 amino acids.

V and J are TRBV20-1 and TRBJ2-1; lacking DNA, the TRBD1 call made by TCRdb goes unchecked. Germline V CDR1 and CDR2: DFQATT, SNEGSKA (reference sequence). This CDR3 contains 13 residues. The CDR3 is CSGSVPTYNEQFF.

This sequence joins TRBV6-6 and TRBJ1-2; TCRdb's assignment of TRBD1 cannot be checked, as there is no DNA. This CDR3 is built from 14 residues. CDR1 and CDR2 from the germline V gene are MNHNY and SVGAGI (reference sequence). CDR3 amino acids: CASSQGQGVYGYTF.

The CDR3 spells CASSLGRSSGDQETQYF. The V gene is TRBV11-2, the J gene TRBJ2-5; no DNA is available, so the TRBD2 call from TCRdb remains unchecked. Germline CDR1 reads SGHAT; CDR2 reads FQNNGV. CDR3 length: 17 amino acids.

The chain combines TRBV7-9 with TRBJ1-2; TCRdb indicates TRBD1, and absent DNA this call remains unverified. This CDR3 region has 18 residues. Germline CDR1 is SEHNR and CDR2 is FQNEAQ (reference sequence). The CDR3 protein is CASSLGYLVPHRGNGYTF. Full variable domain (rest looked up from reference TRBV7-9 and TRBJ1-2): DTGVSQNPRHKITKRGQNVTFRCDPISEHNRLYWYRQTLGQGPEFLTYFQNEAQLEKSRLLSDRFSAERPKGSFSTLEIQRTEQGDSAMYLCASSLGYLVPHRGNGYTFGSGTRLTVV.

This sequence joins TRBV9 and TRBJ2-6; TCRdb names TRBD2, which stays unverified in the absence of DNA. The length of the CDR3 is 15 residues. CDR1 and CDR2 from the germline V gene are SGDLS and YYNGEE. The CDR3 sequence is CASSVSALGANVLTF.

The chain joins TRBV7-2 to TRBJ1-5; TCRdb's D call of TRBD1 is untestable without DNA. The CDR3 is made up of 11 amino acids. The V gene's germline CDR1 is SGHTA and CDR2 FQGNSA. CDR3 sequence: CASSLGGPQHF.

The chain couples TRBV11-2 to TRBJ2-2; TCRdb's D call, TRBD1, is unchecked because there is no DNA. The germline V gene has CDR1 SGHAT and CDR2 FQNNGV. This CDR3 has 11 residues. This CDR3 reads CASSSPRGTFF.

The chain is built from TRBV7-9 and TRBJ1-1. This CDR3 contains 13 residues. Germline V gene lookup returns CDR1 SEHNR and CDR2 FQNEAQ (reference sequence). The chain's CDR3 is CASRLSSDPEAFF.

The V gene is TRBV13, the J gene TRBJ2-7; TCRdb reports TRBD2, a call that lacks DNA to check it against. Germline CDR1 and CDR2: PRHDT and FYEKMQ (reference sequence). CDR3 length: 15 residues. The CDR3 loop is CASSSEGEVPYEQYF.

V and J are TRBV29-1 and TRBJ1-4; TCRdb outputs TRBD1, but without DNA this stays unchecked. This CDR3 has 17 amino acids. Germline assignment: CDR1 SQVTM and CDR2 ANQGSEA. CDR3 loop: CSVAGGQGTWGDEKLFF.

This rearrangement joins TRBV29-1 to TRBJ2-7; TCRdb's D gene call, TRBD1, goes unchecked for lack of DNA. Germline V gives CDR1 SQVTM, CDR2 ANQGSEA. The CDR3 spans 11 residues. CDR3 sequence: CSVEGGSEQYF.

This chain links TRBV3-1 with TRBJ2-1; the D gene TCRdb calls, TRBD2, cannot be checked with no DNA. Germline CDR1 and CDR2: LGHDT and YNNKEL (reference sequence). This CDR3 is 16 amino acids long. CDR3 sequence: CASSPLAGTSFDEQFF.

The chain links TRBV11-3 to TRBJ2-7; TCRdb lists TRBD1, though no DNA is available to test this call. Germline V lookup: CDR1 SGHNT, CDR2 YENEEA. The CDR3 runs to 14 residues. The CDR3 spells CASSSRDTFYEQYF.

This rearrangement joins TRBV24-1 to TRBJ1-1. In germline, CDR1 is KGHDR, CDR2 SFDVKD. This CDR3 contains 14 residues. The CDR3 is CATTGSGGETEAFF.

The chain couples TRBV12-3 or TRBV12-4 to TRBJ2-7; TCRdb selects TRBD1, and the lack of DNA leaves this call unchecked. This CDR3 has 13 amino acids. The CDR3 is CASGQGGEYEQYF.